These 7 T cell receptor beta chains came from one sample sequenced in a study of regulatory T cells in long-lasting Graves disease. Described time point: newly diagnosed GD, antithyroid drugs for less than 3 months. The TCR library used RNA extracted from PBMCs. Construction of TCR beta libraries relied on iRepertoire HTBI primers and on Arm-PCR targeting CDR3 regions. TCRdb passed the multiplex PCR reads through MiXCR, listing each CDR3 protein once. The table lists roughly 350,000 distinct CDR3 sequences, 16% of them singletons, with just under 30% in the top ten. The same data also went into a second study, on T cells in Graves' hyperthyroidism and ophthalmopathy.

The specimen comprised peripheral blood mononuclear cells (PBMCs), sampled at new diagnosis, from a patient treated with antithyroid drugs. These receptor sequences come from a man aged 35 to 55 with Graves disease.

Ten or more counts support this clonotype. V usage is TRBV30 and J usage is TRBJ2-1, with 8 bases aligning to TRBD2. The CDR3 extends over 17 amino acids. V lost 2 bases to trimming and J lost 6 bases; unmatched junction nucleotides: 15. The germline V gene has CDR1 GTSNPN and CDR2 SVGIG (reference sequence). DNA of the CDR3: TGTGCCTGGAGTCGACCACGGGGGGGCCGGGGGGTCAATGAGCAGTTCTTC. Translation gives CAWSRPRGGRGVNEQFF.

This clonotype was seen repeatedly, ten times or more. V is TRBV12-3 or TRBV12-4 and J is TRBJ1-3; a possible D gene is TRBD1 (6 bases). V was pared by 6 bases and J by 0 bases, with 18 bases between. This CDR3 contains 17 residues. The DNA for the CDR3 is TGTGCCAGCAGCAAAGTTACAAGGGGGGCCTCTGGAAACACCATATATTTT. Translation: CASSKVTRGASGNTIYF.

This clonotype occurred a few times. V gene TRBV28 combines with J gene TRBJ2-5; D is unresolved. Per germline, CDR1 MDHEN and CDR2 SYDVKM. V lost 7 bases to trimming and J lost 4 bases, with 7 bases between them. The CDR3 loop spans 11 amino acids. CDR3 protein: CASTLGETQYF. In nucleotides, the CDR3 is TGTGCCAGCACCTTGGGAGAGACCCAGTACTTC.

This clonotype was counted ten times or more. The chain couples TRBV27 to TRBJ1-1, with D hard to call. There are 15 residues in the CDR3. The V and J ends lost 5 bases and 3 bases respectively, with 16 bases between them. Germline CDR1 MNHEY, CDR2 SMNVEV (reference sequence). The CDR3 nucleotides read TGTGCCAGCAGTCCGTCTGCGGGTCTGGACACTGAAGCTTTCTTT. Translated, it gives CASSPSAGLDTEAFF.

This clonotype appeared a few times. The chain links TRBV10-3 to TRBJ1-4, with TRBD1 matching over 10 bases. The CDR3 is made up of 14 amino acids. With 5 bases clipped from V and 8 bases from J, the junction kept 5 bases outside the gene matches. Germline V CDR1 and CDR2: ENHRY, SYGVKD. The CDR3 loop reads CAISPGTGAEKLFF. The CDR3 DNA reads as TGTGCCATCAGTCCCGGGACAGGGGCCGAAAAACTGTTTTTT.

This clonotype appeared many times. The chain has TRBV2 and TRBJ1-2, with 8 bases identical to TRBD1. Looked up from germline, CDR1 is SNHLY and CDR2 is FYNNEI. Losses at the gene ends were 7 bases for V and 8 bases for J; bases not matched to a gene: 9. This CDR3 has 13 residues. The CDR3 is CASTPDRVGGYTF. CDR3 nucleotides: TGTGCCAGCACCCCGGACAGGGTGGGAGGCTACACCTTC.

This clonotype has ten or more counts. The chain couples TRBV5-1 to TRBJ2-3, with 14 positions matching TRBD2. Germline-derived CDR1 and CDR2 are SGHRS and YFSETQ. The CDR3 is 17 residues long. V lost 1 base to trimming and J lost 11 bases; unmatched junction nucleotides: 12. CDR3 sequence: CASSLSLTSGGARRQYF. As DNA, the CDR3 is TGCGCCAGCAGCTTGAGCCTGACTAGCGGGGGGGCCCGTCGGCAGTATTTT.